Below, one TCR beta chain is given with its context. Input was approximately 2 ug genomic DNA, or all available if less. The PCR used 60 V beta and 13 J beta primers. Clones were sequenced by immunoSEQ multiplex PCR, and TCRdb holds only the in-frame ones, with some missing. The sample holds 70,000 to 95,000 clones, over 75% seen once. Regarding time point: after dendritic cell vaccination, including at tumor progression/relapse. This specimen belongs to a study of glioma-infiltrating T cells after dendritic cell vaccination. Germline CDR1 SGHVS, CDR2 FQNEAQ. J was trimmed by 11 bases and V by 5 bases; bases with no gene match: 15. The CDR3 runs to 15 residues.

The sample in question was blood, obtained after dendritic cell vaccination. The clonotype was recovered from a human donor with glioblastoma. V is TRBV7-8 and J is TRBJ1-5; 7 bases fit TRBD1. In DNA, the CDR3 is TGTGCCAGCAGCCCGGGACAGCAAAATATTTGGGCCCAGCATTTT. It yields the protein CASSPGQQNIWAQHF.